This T cell receptor beta chain came from a study of blood T cell repertoires in COVID-19. Data came from immunoSEQ multiplex PCR; TCRdb stores just in-frame clones and leaves some out. This sample has fewer than 200,000 clones, with around 85% found just once. This CDR3 spans 14 amino acids. Germline-derived CDR1 and CDR2 are LGHDT and YNNKEL (reference sequence). V was cut by 2 bases and J by 5 bases, with 12 bases left in between. Source material: peripheral blood. The source is a human donor with acute or convalescent COVID-19. The donor label of this sample is uncertain. The genes are TRBV3-1 (or the pseudogene TRBV3-2) and TRBJ1-2; D might be TRBD1 (5 bases). CDR3 nucleotide sequence: TGTGCCAGCAGCCAAATGGGGGGGACGTATGGCTACACCTTC. Translated, it gives CASSQMGGTYGYTF.